This is a list of T cell receptor beta chains from one sample in a study of cytomegalovirus exposure and HLA in healthy donors. Repertoires were generated with immunoSEQ multiplex PCR, while TCRdb's copy carries only in-frame clones and drops some. The profile shows over 100,000 clones, about 78% of them singletons. The sample was PBMCs. The origin of the receptors is a female donor in good health and CMV-seronegative. The CDR3 runs from the conserved cysteine through the conserved F or W. D genes are given only for firm matches. Not all rows give a size; the values are once, few, many and, for expanded clones, a class.

v_gene: TRBV27
d_gene: NA
abundance: NA
j_gene: TRBJ2-5
CDR3aa: CASSPLGQRKTQYF
CDR3nt: TGTGCCAGCAGCCCCCTAGGACAGAGAAAGACCCAGTACTTC

v_gene: TRBV5-4
d_gene: TRBD2
abundance: NA
j_gene: TRBJ2-7
CDR3aa: CASSLGTTYEQYF
CDR3nt: TGTGCCAGCAGCTTAGGGACTACCTACGAGCAGTACTTC

v_gene: TRBV6-1
d_gene: NA
abundance: NA
j_gene: TRBJ1-4
CDR3aa: CASSESEANEKLFF
CDR3nt: TGTGCCAGCAGTGAATCAGAGGCTAATGAAAAACTGTTTTTT

v_gene: TRBV28
d_gene: TRBD2
abundance: few
j_gene: TRBJ2-7
CDR3aa: CASSPPGRVYSYEQYF
CDR3nt: TGTGCCAGCAGCCCTCCGGGGAGGGTCTATTCCTACGAGCAGTACTTC

v_gene: TRBV29-1
d_gene: NA
abundance: NA
j_gene: TRBJ1-1
CDR3aa: CSVSQSTEAFF
CDR3nt: TGCAGCGTCTCACAGAGCACTGAAGCTTTCTTT

v_gene: TRBV7-2
d_gene: NA
abundance: NA
j_gene: TRBJ1-2
CDR3aa: CASSSDSRYGYTF
CDR3nt: TGTGCCAGCAGCTCGGACAGTCGCTATGGCTACACCTTC

v_gene: TRBV5-1
d_gene: TRBD2
abundance: NA
j_gene: TRBJ2-7
CDR3aa: CASRDPAGEFEQYF
CDR3nt: TGCGCCAGCAGGGATCCAGCGGGAGAATTCGAGCAGTACTTC

v_gene: TRBV4-2
d_gene: NA
abundance: NA
j_gene: TRBJ2-2
CDR3aa: CASSQEPGTNTGELFF
CDR3nt: TGTGCCAGCAGCCAAGAACCGGGTACCAACACCGGGGAGCTGTTTTTT

v_gene: TRBV7-2
d_gene: NA
abundance: NA
j_gene: TRBJ1-1
CDR3aa: CASSLTYRAAAEAFF
CDR3nt: TGTGCCAGCAGCTTGACCTACAGGGCGGCCGCTGAAGCTTTCTTT

v_gene: TRBV19
d_gene: NA
abundance: NA
j_gene: TRBJ2-1
CDR3aa: CASSIDQGRFYNEQFF
CDR3nt: TGTGCCAGTAGTATAGATCAGGGCAGATTCTACAATGAGCAGTTCTTC

v_gene: TRBV18
d_gene: TRBD1
abundance: NA
j_gene: TRBJ1-2
CDR3aa: CASSPGTGGDGYTF
CDR3nt: TGTGCCAGCTCCCCGGGGACAGGGGGTGATGGCTACACCTTC

v_gene: TRBV7-2
d_gene: TRBD1
abundance: NA
j_gene: TRBJ2-7
CDR3aa: CASSALTGYEQYF
CDR3nt: TGTGCCAGCAGCGCCTTGACAGGGTACGAGCAGTACTTC

v_gene: TRBV28
d_gene: TRBD2
abundance: NA
j_gene: TRBJ2-7
CDR3aa: CASGAGIYEQYF
CDR3nt: TGTGCCAGCGGAGCGGGGATCTACGAGCAGTACTTC

v_gene: TRBV2
d_gene: TRBD1
abundance: NA
j_gene: TRBJ1-2
CDR3aa: CASSGQGFYGYTF
CDR3nt: TGTGCCAGCAGCGGACAGGGGTTTTATGGCTACACCTTC

v_gene: TRBV29-1
d_gene: NA
abundance: NA
j_gene: TRBJ1-2
CDR3aa: CSALWPQGNGYTF
CDR3nt: TGCAGCGCCCTTTGGCCACAGGGTAATGGCTACACCTTC

v_gene: TRBV7-2
d_gene: NA
abundance: NA
j_gene: TRBJ1-3
CDR3aa: CASSLARAISGNTIYF
CDR3nt: TGTGCCAGCAGCTTAGCGAGGGCGATCTCTGGAAACACCATATATTTT

v_gene: TRBV6-5
d_gene: TRBD1
abundance: once
j_gene: TRBJ1-4
CDR3aa: CASSFGTGTSQKLFF
CDR3nt: TGTGCCAGCAGTTTCGGGACAGGGACGTCTCAAAAACTGTTTTTT

v_gene: TRBV2
d_gene: NA
abundance: NA
j_gene: TRBJ1-2
CDR3aa: CASSEGQVYGYTF
CDR3nt: TGTGCCAGCAGTGAGGGGCAGGTCTATGGCTACACCTTC

v_gene: TRBV28
d_gene: NA
abundance: NA
j_gene: TRBJ1-2
CDR3aa: CASSLETGLWGYTF
CDR3nt: TGTGCCAGCAGTTTAGAGACAGGCCTCTGGGGCTACACCTTC

v_gene: TRBV27
d_gene: NA
abundance: NA
j_gene: TRBJ2-1
CDR3aa: CASSSPLMTESSYNEQFF
CDR3nt: TGTGCCAGCAGTTCCCCCCTAATGACAGAGAGCTCCTACAATGAGCAGTTCTTC

v_gene: TRBV6-5
d_gene: NA
abundance: NA
j_gene: TRBJ1-1
CDR3aa: CASRWTMNTEAFF
CDR3nt: TGTGCCAGCAGGTGGACAATGAACACTGAAGCTTTCTTT

v_gene: TRBV29-1
d_gene: NA
abundance: NA
j_gene: TRBJ1-1
CDR3aa: CSARGQAGTEAFF
CDR3nt: TGCAGCGCCCGTGGGCAGGCGGGGACTGAAGCTTTCTTT

v_gene: TRBV6-4
d_gene: NA
abundance: NA
j_gene: TRBJ2-5
CDR3aa: CASSESGIRGETQYF
CDR3nt: TGTGCCAGCAGTGAATCGGGTATCCGGGGAGAGACCCAGTACTTC

v_gene: TRBV13
d_gene: NA
abundance: NA
j_gene: TRBJ2-5
CDR3aa: CASTARGFDETQYF
CDR3nt: TGTGCCAGCACCGCCAGGGGTTTCGATGAGACCCAGTACTTC

v_gene: TRBV27
d_gene: TRBD1
abundance: NA
j_gene: TRBJ1-5
CDR3aa: CASADREVNQPQHF
CDR3nt: TGTGCCAGCGCCGACAGGGAGGTCAATCAGCCCCAGCATTTT

v_gene: TRBV10-3
d_gene: NA
abundance: once
j_gene: TRBJ1-2
CDR3aa: CAISEADGVGDGYTF
CDR3nt: TGTGCCATCAGTGAGGCTGACGGAGTCGGGGATGGCTACACCTTC

v_gene: TRBV7-9
d_gene: TRBD1
abundance: NA
j_gene: TRBJ1-2
CDR3aa: CASSLALGGDGYTF
CDR3nt: TGTGCCAGCAGCTTAGCGCTAGGGGGCGATGGCTACACCTTC